Sequencing of this T cell receptor beta chain was carried out in a study of OX40 agonist ivuxolimab in advanced cancers. Overall study: Males comprised roughly four fifths of the group, whose mean age was roughly 64 years (range roughly 23 to 90).

Study-wide results and caveats: CD8+ T cells (on average) carried more expanded clones than CD4+ T cells.

The method was immunoSEQ multiplex PCR; TCRdb's version includes in-frame clones alone and lacks a portion of them. The repertoire holds 74,000 or so clones, with approximately 85% as singletons. Notes on this clone: Its antigen is as yet unknown.

Germline lookup yields CDR1 SGDLS and CDR2 YYNGEE. The junction had 5 bases not matched to a gene; V was cut back by 5 bases and J by 7 bases. The CDR3 is 13 residues long. Autoimmune disease history or systemic immunosuppression was exclusionary. The sampling schedule covered blood at baseline, cycle 4 day 1, and cycle 7 day 1. The TCR sequence derives from an adult with an advanced solid tumor such as melanoma, head and neck, liver or kidney cancer. The rearrangement links TRBV9 to TRBJ1-5, with TRBD1 matching 8 bases. The sample here was CD4+ or CD8+ T cells sorted from blood, taken in a trial of the OX40 agonist ivuxolimab. The CDR3 loop is CASSQGAGQPQHF. In DNA form, the CDR3 reads TGTGCCAGCAGTCAGGGGGCAGGGCAGCCCCAGCATTTT.